Listed below are T cell receptor beta chains from one sample, sequenced in a study of T cells expressing NK-cell markers. TCRdb processed the 5' RACE reads again and assigns one entry to each CDR3 protein, with no DNA. Found here are about 260,000 distinct CDR3 sequences; the top ten clones hold roughly 4.2%. The sequenced sample was blood T cells: a sorted CD56 or NKG2C T cell subset, CD4+ or CD8+ T cells, or bulk PBMC T cells (not recorded which). The receptor set was obtained from a woman aged 18 to 75 in good health. Each CDR3 is given with its conserved first and last residue.

V gene	J gene	CDR3 protein
TRBV7-8	TRBJ1-4	CASSSAAEKLFF
TRBV7-2	TRBJ1-3	CASSLRGRSGNTIYF
TRBV3-1	TRBJ2-7	CASSQDHGPYEQYF
TRBV20-1	TRBJ2-6	CSARVQGLGANVLTF
TRBV20-1	TRBJ1-2	CSASAAGGQPYGYTF
TRBV15	TRBJ1-1	CATSRDITGEVITEAFF
TRBV4-3	TRBJ1-5	CASSQHRGGQTDQPQHF
TRBV7-2	TRBJ2-4	CASSLTPRAGKNIQYF
TRBV20-1	TRBJ2-2	CSARGLAARPNTGELFF
TRBV28	TRBJ2-7	CASTAKGVRQYF
TRBV3-1	TRBJ2-3	CASSQGEPNTQYF
TRBV6-5	TRBJ2-7	CASSFDRAYEQYF
TRBV27	TRBJ2-7	CASSSLEGGKHEQYF
TRBV20-1	TRBJ2-5	CSARDRVRGKETQYF
TRBV10-3	TRBJ1-2	CAISETAGQTFSGYTF
TRBV12-3/TRBV12-4	TRBJ2-1	CASSRGGGPEQFF
TRBV27	TRBJ2-4	CASAGVDIQYF
TRBV21-1	TRBJ1-5	CASSKPSPRGYSNQPQHF
TRBV2	TRBJ1-5	CASTEGQGNQPQHF
TRBV7-2	TRBJ2-3	CASSGSTSSTDTQYF
TRBV7-9	TRBJ1-2	CASSLEGYGYTF
TRBV7-3	TRBJ2-3	CASSIQGGESDTQYF
TRBV20-1	TRBJ1-5	CSARRGASQPQHF
TRBV28	TRBJ2-7	CASSFSRPEQYF
TRBV12-3/TRBV12-4	TRBJ1-1	CASSLGWVTEAFF
TRBV5-5	TRBJ1-1	CASSLQGARGTEAFF
TRBV7-8	TRBJ1-6	CASSPNPGQAFNSPLHF
TRBV20-1	TRBJ2-2	CSAPGQRNTGELFF
TRBV7-2	TRBJ1-1	CASSLKGQGATEAFF
TRBV19	TRBJ2-7	CASSIEVSFEQYF
TRBV6-2/TRBV6-3	TRBJ2-1	CATLGTPLYNEQFF
TRBV7-2	TRBJ2-5	CASSLAGDETQYF
TRBV12-3/TRBV12-4	TRBJ1-3	CASSLRNTIYF
TRBV20-1	TRBJ2-1	CSARVLAGGGEQFF
TRBV7-9	TRBJ1-3	CASSARDRGHTIYF
TRBV12-3/TRBV12-4	TRBJ2-1	CASSSTIGGTGSYNEQFF
TRBV18	TRBJ2-1	CASSPLAGRNEQFF
TRBV7-8	TRBJ2-6	CASSLDRTDTRSGANVLTF
TRBV5-1	TRBJ2-4	CASSLEATAKNIQYF
TRBV6-2/TRBV6-3	TRBJ2-1	CASSFRTGIYNEQFF
TRBV15	TRBJ2-1	CATSRGGAYNEQFF
TRBV7-6	TRBJ1-1	CASSLLPMGTGEGLYTFF
TRBV7-2	TRBJ2-5	CASRYSGRETQYF
TRBV7-9	TRBJ1-1	CASSLARTGGRAEAFF
TRBV3-1	TRBJ2-3	CASSPQGQLTDTQYF
TRBV20-1	TRBJ1-5	CSARGLSSSNQPQHF
TRBV4-2	TRBJ1-6	CASRQQDNSPLHF
TRBV7-2	TRBJ1-5	CASSWTINQPQHF
TRBV11-2	TRBJ2-3	CASSPMRITDTQYF
TRBV29-1	TRBJ1-2	CSVASEKAYTF
TRBV6-5	TRBJ2-1	CASSYWGQGRNEQFF
TRBV25-1	TRBJ1-1	CASSGGVTEAFF
TRBV4-1	TRBJ1-6	CASSQAYMIRDSPLHF